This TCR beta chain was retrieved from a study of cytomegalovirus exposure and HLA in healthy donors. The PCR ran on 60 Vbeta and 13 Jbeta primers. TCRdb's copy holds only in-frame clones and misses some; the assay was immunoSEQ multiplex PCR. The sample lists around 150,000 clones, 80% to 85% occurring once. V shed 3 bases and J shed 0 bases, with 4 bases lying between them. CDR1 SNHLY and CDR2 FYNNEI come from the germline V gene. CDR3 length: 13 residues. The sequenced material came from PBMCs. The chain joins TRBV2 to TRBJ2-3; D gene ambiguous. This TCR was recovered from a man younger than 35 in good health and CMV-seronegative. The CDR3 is CASSDTSTDTQYF. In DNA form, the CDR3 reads TGTGCCAGCAGTGATACAAGCACAGATACGCAGTATTTT.